The source of this T cell receptor (beta chain) is a study of T cells after yellow fever vaccination. In regard to this clonotype: This may arise from a read error, as a much more abundant clone is one base away.

Germline lookup yields CDR1 SGHVS and CDR2 FQNEAQ. The CDR3 loop spans 11 amino acids. One entry per CDR3 protein, called by TCRdb with MiXCR from the 5' RACE reads. Seen here are 230,000 or so distinct CDR3 sequences, around 6.7% observed once, and the top ten hold more than 1%. This specimen was CD4+ T cells sorted from PBMCs, taken on the day of the yellow fever booster vaccination. The receptor's source is a man aged 25-45 years who received the YFV17D yellow fever vaccine. The chain recombines TRBV7-8 with TRBJ2-5, with D possibly being TRBD2 (5 bases). The CDR3 loop reads CATSERGTQYF. Here the CDR3 DNA reads TGTGCCACCAGCGAACGGGGGACCCAGTACTTC.